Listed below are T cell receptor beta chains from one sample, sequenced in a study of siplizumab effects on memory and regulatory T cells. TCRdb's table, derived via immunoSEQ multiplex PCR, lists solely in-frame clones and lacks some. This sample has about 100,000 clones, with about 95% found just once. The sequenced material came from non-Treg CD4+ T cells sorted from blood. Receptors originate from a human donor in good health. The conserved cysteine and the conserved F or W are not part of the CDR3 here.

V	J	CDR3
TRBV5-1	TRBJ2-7	ASSSGTTYEQY
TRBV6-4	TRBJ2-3	ASSREGAMADTQY
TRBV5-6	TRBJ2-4	ASSFDEERSIQY
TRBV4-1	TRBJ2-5	ASSQATSVGGWEQY
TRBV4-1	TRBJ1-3	ASSQDSGGSLTGNTIY
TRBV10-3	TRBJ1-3	AISAQGSPGNTIY
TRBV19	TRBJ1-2	ASSIPMGRAGYT
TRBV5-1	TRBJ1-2	ASSLDGLNYGYT
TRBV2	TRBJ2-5	ASLGHETQY
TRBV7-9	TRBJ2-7	ASSLDGVEQY
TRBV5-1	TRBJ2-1	ASSLRTSGKGNEQF
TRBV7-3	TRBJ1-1	ASSLTIDRFSEAF
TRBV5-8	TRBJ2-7	ASSLYGTGVYEQY
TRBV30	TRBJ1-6	AWRVGYNSPLH
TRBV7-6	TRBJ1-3	ASRPQGSGNTIY
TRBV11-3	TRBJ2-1	ASSLVSGRVSYNEQF
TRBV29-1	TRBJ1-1	SGGRGGSAEAF
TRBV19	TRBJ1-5	ASRIQGAVGNQPQH
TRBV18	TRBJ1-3	ASSPQGATGNTIY
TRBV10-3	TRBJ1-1	AISPDRADTEAF
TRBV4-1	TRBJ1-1	ASSQLGPTEAF
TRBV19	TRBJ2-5	ASSSGLAGSQETQY
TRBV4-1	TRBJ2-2	ASSLTGLAGARTGELF
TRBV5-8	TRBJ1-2	ASSLLWREGGYT
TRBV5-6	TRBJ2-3	ASSLTVTDTQY
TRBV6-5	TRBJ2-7	ASSQLDEQY
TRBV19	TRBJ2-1	ASSLTSGLSNEQF
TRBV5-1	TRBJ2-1	ASSFGSGVDEQF
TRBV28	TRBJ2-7	ASSQRWADSQY
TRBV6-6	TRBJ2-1	ASSSRTSNYNEQF
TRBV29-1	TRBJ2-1	SVGVSRYNEQF
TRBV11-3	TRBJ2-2	ASSPGEREGRTGELF
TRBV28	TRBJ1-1	ASTKLGGIATEAF
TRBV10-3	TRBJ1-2	AISAGQTYGYT
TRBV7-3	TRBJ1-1	ASSSGQGTF
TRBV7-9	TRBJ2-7	ASSLRGSGDYEQY
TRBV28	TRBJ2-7	ASSLAGGYGQY
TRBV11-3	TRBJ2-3	ASSRAGVTDTQY
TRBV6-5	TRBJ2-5	ASSYSGNRGQETQY
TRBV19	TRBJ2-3	ASSKGLSTDTQY
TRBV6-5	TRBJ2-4	ASSTLANYENIQY
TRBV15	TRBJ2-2	ATSRETGVNTGELF
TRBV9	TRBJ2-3	ASSVAGLASTDTQY
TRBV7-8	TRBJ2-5	ASSYNMGLQETQY
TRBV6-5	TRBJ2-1	ASSYSSGQGLDEQF
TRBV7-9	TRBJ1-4	ASSSDRARATNEKLF
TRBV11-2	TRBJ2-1	ASGTSGRDNEQF
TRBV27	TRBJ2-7	ASSLYGTYPYEQY
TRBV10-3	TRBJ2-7	ATLTRGEQY
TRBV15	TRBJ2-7	ATSREPAYEQY
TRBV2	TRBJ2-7	ASSTTVGYEQY
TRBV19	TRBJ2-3	ASAPGGDSTDTQY
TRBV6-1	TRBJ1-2	ASRVGANYGYT
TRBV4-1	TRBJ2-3	ASSQEGFGDTQY